The next 22 T cell receptor beta chains were all read from a single sample in a study of shared clonotypes between healthy human individuals. The method was immunoSEQ multiplex PCR; TCRdb's version includes in-frame clones alone and lacks a portion of them. The sample has some 480,000 clones; around 80% are singletons. Sequencing used PBMCs. The receptors come from a middle-aged woman in good health. Some clones in this sample may be carry-over from other donors' samples.

The CDR3 sequence: CASSLERGETEAFF. The CDR3 DNA follows: TGCGCCAGCAGCTTGGAAAGAGGGGAAACTGAAGCTTTCTTT. This rearrangement joins TRBV5-1 to TRBJ1-1, with TRBD1 as a possible D gene (5 bases). Germline CDR1 is SGHRS and CDR2 is YFSETQ. This CDR3 region has 14 residues. The ends were cut back, 0 bases at V and 5 bases at J, with 11 bases in the middle.

The chain carries TRBV7-9 and TRBJ2-2; the D gene is possibly TRBD1 (5 bases). This CDR3 has 14 amino acids. CDR1 SEHNR and CDR2 FQNEAQ come from the germline V gene (reference sequence). V lost 11 bases and J 2 bases, leaving 15 bases between the germline ends. The CDR3, as DNA: TGTGCCTTCGAAGGGGTGGAAAACACCGGGGAGCTGTTTTTT. This encodes CAFEGVENTGELFF.

The chain joins TRBV30 to TRBJ2-2; TRBD2 matches 14 bases. J was trimmed by 5 bases and V by 4 bases; bases with no gene match: 3. Germline V lookup: CDR1 GTSNPN, CDR2 SVGIG (reference sequence). The CDR3 is made up of 15 amino acids. The DNA for the CDR3 is TGTGCCTGGATTGGACTAGCGGGAGGAACCGGGGAGCTGTTTTTT. It yields the protein CAWIGLAGGTGELFF.

This chain uses TRBV7-9 with TRBJ1-4; D is ambiguous. Germline V lookup: CDR1 SEHNR, CDR2 FQNEAQ (reference sequence). The CDR3 has 17 amino acids. Trimming stripped 5 bases from V and 0 bases from J, with 16 bases between. Here the CDR3 DNA reads TGTGCCAGCAGCCGACCCCTTAGTTGGGCAACTAATGAAAAACTGTTTTTT. Its translation: CASSRPLSWATNEKLFF. The variable domain in full, with the rest retrieved from reference TRBV7-9 and TRBJ1-4, is DTGVSQNPRHKITKRGQNVTFRCDPISEHNRLYWYRQTLGQGPEFLTYFQNEAQLEKSRLLSDRFSAERPKGSFSTLEIQRTEQGDSAMYLCASSRPLSWATNEKLFFGSGTQLSVL.

This chain joins TRBV5-1 and TRBJ2-3, with D perhaps TRBD1 (6 bases). This CDR3 region has 15 residues. Germline CDR1 is SGHRS and CDR2 is YFSETQ. V lost 3 bases and J lost 3, with 14 bases in between. CDR3 in amino acids: CASSSGAQGTDTQYF. The CDR3, as DNA: TGCGCCAGCAGCTCTGGTGCACAGGGAACAGATACGCAGTATTTT.

The chain recombines TRBV4-1 with TRBJ2-7, with TRBD2 identical over 10 bases. Trimming removed 1 base from V and 4 bases from J; junction bases left unmatched: 13. Germline CDR1 is MGHRA and CDR2 is YSYEKL. This CDR3 has 18 amino acids. The CDR3 nucleotides read TGCGCCAGCAGCCAAGTACCCATGGCTAGCGGGAGTCGGTACGAGCAGTACTTC. Its protein is CASSQVPMASGSRYEQYF.

The chain links TRBV6-5 to TRBJ1-2; no definite D call. The germline V gene encodes CDR1 MNHEY and CDR2 SVGAGI. The CDR3 totals 13 residues. Trimming stripped 5 bases from V and 5 bases from J, with 12 bases between. The DNA for the CDR3 is TGTGCCAGCAGTAACGACGGAATGTATGGCTACACCTTC. Protein sequence: CASSNDGMYGYTF.

The chain couples TRBV2 to TRBJ2-1; D unresolved. This CDR3 is built from 13 residues. Per germline, CDR1 SNHLY and CDR2 FYNNEI. V was clipped by 4 bases and J by 0 bases, with 4 bases between them. CDR3 region: CASSAYSYNEQFF. The CDR3 bases are TGTGCCAGCAGTGCGTACTCCTACAATGAGCAGTTCTTC.

This chain connects TRBV5-6 to TRBJ2-1, with TRBD2 as a possible D gene (6 bases). V lost 1 base and J 8 bases, leaving 13 bases between the germline ends. Germline CDR1 and CDR2: SGHDT and YYEEEE. The CDR3 contains 14 residues. CDR3: CASSLSLGRYEQFF. The CDR3 nucleotides read TGTGCCAGCAGCTTGTCCCTGGGGAGGTATGAGCAGTTCTTC.

This clone has only a few counts. The V call is TRBV5-4, the J call TRBJ2-5; 7 nucleotides agree with TRBD2. Germline values: CDR1 SGHNT, CDR2 YYREEE (reference sequence). Losses at the gene ends were 4 bases for V and 1 base for J; bases not matched to a gene: 10. CDR3 length equals 16 residues. The chain's CDR3 is CASSHGTNTAQETQYF. DNA of the CDR3: TGTGCCAGCAGCCATGGGACTAACACCGCCCAAGAGACCCAGTACTTC.

V and J are TRBV28 and TRBJ2-2, with 12 bases aligning to TRBD1. The V segment lost 10 bases and the J segment 7 bases; nucleotides outside the gene matches: 13. The V gene's germline CDR1 is MDHEN and CDR2 SYDVKM. The CDR3 has 16 amino acids. CDR3 region: CATSGTGGSGGGELFF. CDR3 coding DNA: TGTGCCACCTCCGGGACAGGGGGCTCCGGCGGCGGGGAGCTGTTTTTT. The entire variable domain, with the rest obtained from reference TRBV28 and TRBJ2-2, is as follows: DVKVTQSSRYLVKRTGEKVFLECVQDMDHENMFWYRQDPGLGLRLIYFSYDVKMKEKGDIPEGYSVSREKKERFSLILESASTNQTSMYLCATSGTGGSGGGELFFGEGSRLTVL.

This chain links TRBV29-1 with TRBJ1-4, with a possible D match to TRBD1 (6 bases). The CDR3 contains 13 residues. The V and J ends lost 6 bases and 4 bases respectively, with 12 bases between them. CDR1 is SQVTM and CDR2 is ANQGSEA in the germline V gene. The CDR3 DNA follows: TGCAGCGTCCTAAGGGGGATTAATGAAAAACTGTTTTTT. This translates into CSVLRGINEKLFF.

Only a few counts were recorded for this clone. This chain joins TRBV6-1 and TRBJ1-1; D is ambiguous. The CDR3 contains 14 residues. Germline V gene lookup returns CDR1 MNHNS and CDR2 SASEGT. V lost 0 bases and J 5 bases, leaving 10 bases between the germline ends. In nucleotides, the CDR3 is TGTGCCAGCAGTGAAGCGCCGGGGATGACTGAAGCTTTCTTT. Translation: CASSEAPGMTEAFF.

As regards this clone: Other nucleotide sequences from this sample produce the same CDR3. This chain links TRBV20-1 with TRBJ1-2; D is uncertain. V lost 2 bases and J 3 bases, leaving 4 bases between the germline ends. This CDR3 is 11 amino acids long. Germline V CDR1 and CDR2: DFQATT, SNEGSKA (reference sequence). The CDR3 nucleotides are TGCAGTGCTAGACGGGACTATGGCTACACCTTC. It translates to CSARRDYGYTF.

This clone was seen a handful of times. The rearrangement links TRBV18 to TRBJ1-1, with D hard to call. The CDR3 has 12 amino acids. Trimming left V 2 bases short and J 2 bases short, with 3 bases between. CDR1 is KGHSH, CDR2 LQKENI, per germline. The CDR3, as DNA: TGTGCCAGCTCACCAATCAACACTGAAGCTTTCTTT. It yields the protein CASSPINTEAFF.

The sample holds one count of this clone. At the DNA level, this CDR3 is encoded by other sequences in the same sample as well. V usage is TRBV28 and J usage is TRBJ1-4, with a possible D match to TRBD1 (6 bases). The CDR3 runs 17 residues. The V end lost 5 bases, the J end lost 6 bases, and 22 bases lay between the germline ends. Germline assignment: CDR1 MDHEN and CDR2 SYDVKM. CDR3 residues: CASSPPRGRGGDEKLFF. CDR3 in DNA: TGTGCCAGCAGTCCCCCGCGGGGGCGCGGGGGGGATGAAAAACTGTTTTTT.

The chain has TRBV7-2 and TRBJ2-1; 10 nucleotides line up with TRBD2. This CDR3 comprises 15 residues. After removal of 7 bases from V and 3 bases from J, the junction contained 6 bases not matched to a gene. Germline CDR1 SGHTA, CDR2 FQGNSA. CDR3: CASTRTSGYYNEQFF. The CDR3 DNA reads as TGTGCCAGCACCCGGACTAGCGGCTACTACAATGAGCAGTTCTTC.

This chain connects TRBV6-5 to TRBJ2-5; D not certain. The V and J ends lost 6 bases and 1 base respectively, with 12 bases between them. Germline lookup yields CDR1 MNHEY and CDR2 SVGAGI. The CDR3 totals 14 residues. The CDR3 DNA reads TGTGCCAGCAGACAGAGTCCGGGCCAAGAGACCCAGTACTTC. Encoded protein: CASRQSPGQETQYF.

The chain has TRBV6-4 and TRBJ1-1, with D uncertain. V was pared by 0 bases and J by 1 base, with 15 bases between. This CDR3 region has 17 residues. Germline CDR1 reads MRHNA; CDR2 reads SNTAGT. The CDR3 is CASSDSMAPSRNTEAFF. The CDR3, as DNA: TGTGCCAGCAGTGACTCGATGGCCCCCTCGCGGAACACTGAAGCTTTCTTT.

In its sample, this clone was seen once. V is TRBV5-6 and J is TRBJ1-2; D gene unclear. CDR1 is SGHDT and CDR2 is YYEEEE in the germline V gene. Trimming cost V 4 bases and J 1 base, with 8 bases left between them. This CDR3 is built from 13 residues. The CDR3 region is CASSAWGNYGYTF. The CDR3 nucleotides read TGTGCCAGCAGCGCGTGGGGTAACTATGGCTACACCTTC.

The chain joins TRBV29-1 to TRBJ2-7; 7 bases align to TRBD1. Trimming at V came to 7 bases and at J to 3 bases, leaving 3 bases not matched to a gene. The CDR3 is 11 residues long. In germline, CDR1 is SQVTM, CDR2 ANQGSEA. CDR3 sequence (DNA): TGCAGCGCGAGACAGGGCTACGAGCAGTACTTC. It codes for CSARQGYEQYF.

This chain connects TRBV5-1 to TRBJ2-3; 10 bases map to TRBD1. The CDR3 extends over 16 amino acids. Per germline, CDR1 SGHRS and CDR2 YFSETQ. With V trimmed by 3 bases and J by 1 base, 5 bases remained unmatched. CDR3 sequence: CASSSGQGSGTDTQYF. The CDR3, as DNA: TGCGCCAGCAGCTCGGGACAGGGGTCAGGCACAGATACGCAGTATTTT.